A selection of T cell receptor beta chains follows, all from one sample in a study of T cell changes during pregnancy in multiple sclerosis. The method was immunoSEQ multiplex PCR; TCRdb's version includes in-frame clones alone and lacks a portion of them. Altogether approximately 24,000 clones are present, around nine tenths being singletons, with the ten largest covering roughly 9%. The sample consisted of CD8+ T cells from peripheral blood mononuclear cells, taken in the third trimester of pregnancy. These TCRs come from a female donor in good health, enrolled as a control in a pregnancy study. CDR3s include the opening cysteine and the closing phenylalanine or tryptophan. A D gene is named only where the DNA matches it firmly.

>TRBJ2-3|TRBD2|TRBV5-6
CASSPSLHLAGDADTQYF
>TRBJ2-1|TRBD2|TRBV5-1
CASSLGDSGGNEQFF
>TRBJ2-1|TRBD1|TRBV6-4
CASSDSEGAGHNEQFF
>TRBJ2-5|TRBD2|TRBV7-2
CASSPRGEGRIETQYF
>TRBJ2-3|-|TRBV6-4
CASSPEGGGHTDTQYF
>TRBJ2-1|-|TRBV28
CASSLGTDIMRNEQFF
>TRBJ2-1|-|TRBV7-9
CASSLGQGGTYNEQFF
>TRBJ2-1|-|TRBV7-2
CASSLGRVQRDEQFF
>TRBJ2-3|-|TRBV28
CASSFSGEGPDTQYF
>TRBJ2-7|-|TRBV9
CASSGDSREQYF
>TRBJ2-4|TRBD2|TRBV9
CASSVEGLAENIQYF
>TRBJ2-1|-|TRBV10-2
CASSDGQIFYNEQFF
>TRBJ1-5|TRBD1|TRBV5-1
CASSLGQGDQPQHF
>TRBJ2-3|TRBD1|TRBV29-1
CSVEGDREGTDTQYF
>TRBJ2-3|TRBD2|TRBV6-5
CASGEGINPQYF
>TRBJ2-1|-|TRBV6-4
CASSEVADSYNEQFF
>TRBJ1-5|-|TRBV5-8
CASSLGTSGNQPQHF
>TRBJ1-2|-|TRBV5-1
CASSPREGGNYGYTF
>TRBJ2-1|TRBD2|TRBV28
CASNQRGEYNEQFF
>TRBJ1-6|-|TRBV6-1
CASSEGAGRPANSPLHF
>TRBJ1-5|-|TRBV7-9
CASSPGLGNQPQHF
>TRBJ2-5|TRBD2|TRBV2
CASSEVGGGATETQYF
>TRBJ1-3|TRBD1|TRBV7-9
CASSYLSEGGISGNTIYF
>TRBJ2-4|-|TRBV7-6
CATSADGVIQYF
>TRBJ1-1|-|TRBV18
CASSPNVRGTGPEAFF
>TRBJ1-1|-|TRBV5-1
CASTPQGPTEAFF
>TRBJ2-1|TRBD2|TRBV2
CASTGLGVRSYNEQFF
>TRBJ2-3|-|TRBV7-2
CASSVEGQAQYF
>TRBJ1-5|-|TRBV4-2
CASSHRYGAEISNQPQHF
>TRBJ2-5|TRBD2|TRBV6-6
CASSYGLAGLETQYF
>TRBJ2-1|-|TRBV5-4
CASSLWGLVYEQFF
>TRBJ2-3|-|TRBV6-4
CASSELGGSTDTQYF
>TRBJ1-5|-|TRBV19
CASSIDEAGALNQPQHF
>TRBJ1-1|-|TRBV19
CASSGGGTEAFF
>TRBJ2-5|TRBD2|TRBV6-1
CASSGLAGSQETQYF
>TRBJ2-7|TRBD1|TRBV5-5
CASSLGGDRAYEQYF
>TRBJ1-5|TRBD1|TRBV5-6
CASSFYRGLQPQHF
>TRBJ1-5|TRBD1|TRBV4-1
CASSHTAGQGNQPQHF
>TRBJ1-2|-|TRBV6-1
CASSEDIYYGYTF
>TRBJ2-5|-|TRBV28
CASSPDRGGTQYF
>TRBJ1-4|-|TRBV27
CASRRGQPNEKLFF
>TRBJ1-1|-|TRBV2
CASSKQGNTEAFF